A selection of T cell receptor beta chains follows, all from one sample in a study of OX40 agonist ivuxolimab in advanced cancers. Here immunoSEQ multiplex PCR was the method, and the copy in TCRdb shows in-frame clones only, minus some. The sample has fewer than 45,000 clones, more than 75% seen once. The source material was CD4+ or CD8+ T cells sorted from blood, sampled in a trial of the OX40 agonist ivuxolimab. The receptors here all came from an adult with an advanced solid tumor such as melanoma, head and neck, liver or kidney cancer. Each CDR3 is given with its conserved first and last residue. Fields, in order: V gene, clone size, J gene, D gene, CDR3 DNA, CDR3 protein. A D gene is named only where the DNA matches it firmly. Where a row states a size, it is once, few, many or the class of an expanded clone; other rows omit it.

>TRBV5-4|-|TRBJ2-1|TRBD2
TGTGCCAGCAGCGACTCCGGGACTAGCGCCCTTAGGGAGCAGTTCTTC
CASSDSGTSALREQFF
>TRBV2|-|TRBJ1-1|-
TGTGCCGGCCCGGGACGGGACACTGAAGCTTTCTTT
CAGPGRDTEAFF
>TRBV14|-|TRBJ1-2|-
TGTGCCAGCAGCCAAGTAAGAGACTTCCCCCATGGCTACACCTTC
CASSQVRDFPHGYTF
>TRBV4-3|medium-sized|TRBJ2-1|TRBD2
TGCGCCAGCAGCCAGGGACTAGCGGGGAATGATGAGCAGTTCTTC
CASSQGLAGNDEQFF
>TRBV4-3|-|TRBJ2-7|TRBD1
TGCGCCAGCAGCCAAGATACCCAGGGGGCGTTGTTCTACGAGCAGTACTTC
CASSQDTQGALFYEQYF
>TRBV29-1|-|TRBJ1-2|-
TGCAGCGTTGCACCTCAAGGGCGTGAAGGCTACACCTTC
CSVAPQGREGYTF
>TRBV15|-|TRBJ2-1|TRBD2
TGTGCCACGAACCCGCGGGAGGCGGACTACAATGAGCAGTTCTTC
CATNPREADYNEQFF
>TRBV5-4|once|TRBJ1-1|-
TGTGCCAGCAGCTTGTGGGTTGAAGCTTTCTTT
CASSLWVEAFF
>TRBV4-1|-|TRBJ1-1|-
TGCGCCAGCAGCTCCCCAACCATACCGATGAACACTGAAGCTTTCTTT
CASSSPTIPMNTEAFF
>TRBV29-1|-|TRBJ2-1|-
TGCAGCGCCCCCCGGGCCTACAATGAGCAGTTCTTC
CSAPRAYNEQFF
>TRBV7-2|-|TRBJ2-1|TRBD2
TGTGCCAGCAGCCGCGGGTTAGCGGGAGAGGATTCCTACAATGAGCAGTTCTTC
CASSRGLAGEDSYNEQFF
>TRBV6-5|-|TRBJ1-1|-
TGTGCCAGCAGACACAAATGGGAGAACACTGAAGCTTTCTTT
CASRHKWENTEAFF
>TRBV27|-|TRBJ2-7|TRBD1
TGTGCCAGCGGCGATCAGGGGGCGGCTAACGAGCAGTACTTC
CASGDQGAANEQYF
>TRBV18|once|TRBJ1-3|-
TGTGCCAGCTCCCCGGGGGACGGAAACACCATATATTTT
CASSPGDGNTIYF
>TRBV9|-|TRBJ1-2|-
TGTGCCAGCAGCGTAGCTGGGGGCCTGATCTATGGCTACACCTTC
CASSVAGGLIYGYTF
>TRBV4-2|few|TRBJ1-1|-
TGTGCCAGCAGCCAAGGACTGCTGAACACTGAAGCTTTCTTT
CASSQGLLNTEAFF
>TRBV11-1|-|TRBJ2-3|TRBD2
TGTGCCAGCAGCCTAATCCCGGGACTACACACAGATACGCAGTATTTT
CASSLIPGLHTDTQYF
>TRBV9|-|TRBJ2-7|TRBD2
TGTGCCAGCAGTCTTAGCGGGTCCACATCCTACGAGCAGTACTTC
CASSLSGSTSYEQYF
>TRBV4-2|once|TRBJ2-3|-
TGTGCCAGCAGCCAAGATAGATTTCGGGCGGACGCTAGCACAGATACGCAGTATTTT
CASSQDRFRADASTDTQYF
>TRBV7-9|-|TRBJ1-5|-
TGTGCCAGCAGCGCTGGGACAACGAATCAGCCCCAGCATTTT
CASSAGTTNQPQHF
>TRBV6-5|-|TRBJ1-5|-
TGTGCCACGAGTCCCGGGATTGGAGGCAATCAGCCCCAGCATTTT
CATSPGIGGNQPQHF
>TRBV6-5|-|TRBJ1-2|TRBD1
TGTGCCAGCAGAAAAACAGGGGACTATGGCTACACCTTC
CASRKTGDYGYTF
>TRBV6-5|-|TRBJ2-7|-
TGTGCCAGCAGTTACGGGCCCTACGAGCAGTACTTC
CASSYGPYEQYF
>TRBV4-3|-|TRBJ2-1|TRBD2
TGCGCCAGCATCTCAAGAAATAGCGGGAGGGCCTCCTACAATGAGCAGTTCTTC
CASISRNSGRASYNEQFF
>TRBV21-1|-|TRBJ2-7|-
TGTGCCAGCAGCTCGCGACTGACTAGCGGGAAACCCTACGAGCAGTACTTC
CASSSRLTSGKPYEQYF
>TRBV7-2|-|TRBJ1-5|-
TGTGCCAGCAGCTTAGGAGTAGGGTATCAGCCCCAGCATTTT
CASSLGVGYQPQHF
>TRBV9|-|TRBJ1-2|-
TGTGCCAGCAGCATTAATCTAAGAGACAGTAACTATGGCTACACCTTC
CASSINLRDSNYGYTF
>TRBV29-1|-|TRBJ2-6|TRBD1
TGCAGCGTTGAATCGGGACAGGGACCCCATCTTGTCCTGACTTTC
CSVESGQGPHLVLTF
>TRBV9|once|TRBJ1-3|-
TGTGCCAGCAGCACCCGCGGGTTCTCTGGAAACACCATATATTTT
CASSTRGFSGNTIYF
>TRBV9|-|TRBJ2-3|TRBD2
TGTGCCAGCAGCGTAGGGACTAGCGGGTTGGATACGCAGTATTTT
CASSVGTSGLDTQYF
>TRBV27|-|TRBJ2-2|-
TGTGCCAGCAGCCTGGGGCACCCGAACACCGGGGAGCTGTTTTTT
CASSLGHPNTGELFF
>TRBV5-6|-|TRBJ2-7|TRBD2
TGTGCCAGCAGCTTGGGGGGGCTAGCGGGCTCCTACGAGCAGTACTTC
CASSLGGLAGSYEQYF
>TRBV29-1|-|TRBJ2-5|TRBD2
TGCAGCGTTGATTTGGGGACTAGCGGGGAAGGACGGATGCGAGAGACCCAGTACTTC
CSVDLGTSGEGRMRETQYF
>TRBV7-6|medium-sized|TRBJ2-7|-
TGTGCCAGCAGCTCAAGCAGGACCTACGAGCAGTACTTC
CASSSSRTYEQYF
>TRBV11-2|medium-sized|TRBJ1-3|-
TGTGCCAGCAGCTGGGGGACTCCTGGAAACACCATATATTTT
CASSWGTPGNTIYF
>TRBV15|-|TRBJ2-6|TRBD1
TGTGCCACCAGCAGTGGGACAGCGCCGCCGTCTGGGGCCAACGTCCTGACTTTC
CATSSGTAPPSGANVLTF
>TRBV6-5|-|TRBJ2-7|TRBD1
TGTGCCAGCAGTTACGCCGGGACAGGTCACGAGCAGTACTTC
CASSYAGTGHEQYF
>TRBV6-5|-|TRBJ1-2|TRBD1
TGTGCCACCCAGACAGGGGATTATGGCTACACCTTC
CATQTGDYGYTF
>TRBV30|medium-sized|TRBJ2-5|-
TGTGCCTGGAGCCCGCCGGGGGAGACCCAGTACTTC
CAWSPPGETQYF
>TRBV7-8|-|TRBJ2-3|-
TGTGCCAGCAGCTTGGGAACAGATACGCAGTATTTT
CASSLGTDTQYF
>TRBV4-3|few|TRBJ1-3|-
TGCGCCAGCAGCCAAGATCAAGTCTTCAGCTCTGGAAACACCATATATTTT
CASSQDQVFSSGNTIYF
>TRBV11-2|-|TRBJ1-1|-
TGTGCCAGCAGCTCAGGGAGGATTCCCGGTGGGGGAGCTTTCTTT
CASSSGRIPGGGAFF
>TRBV21-1|-|TRBJ2-5|-
TGTGCCAGCAGCAAAGCGGCCAGGGGGCTGGACAAAGAGACCCAGTACTTC
CASSKAARGLDKETQYF
>TRBV6-5|-|TRBJ2-7|TRBD1
TGTGCCAGCAGTTACAGGGGGACAGCCTCTGACGAGCAGTACTTC
CASSYRGTASDEQYF
>TRBV5-4|few|TRBJ2-5|-
TGTGCCAGCAGCTTGACCGGGGGCGTGGACCAAGAGACCCAGTACTTC
CASSLTGGVDQETQYF
>TRBV7-8|-|TRBJ1-5|-
TGTGCCAGCAGCTTCGGTCGGGGGGACAATCAGCCCCAGCATTTT
CASSFGRGDNQPQHF
>TRBV7-6|-|TRBJ2-2|-
TGTGCCAGCAGCTTTATGGGGGAAAAGAACACCGGGGAGCTGTTTTTT
CASSFMGEKNTGELFF
>TRBV7-2|-|TRBJ1-4|TRBD1
TGTGCCAGCAGCTTGGGGAAGGGGACAGGGAACGAAAAACTGTTTTTT
CASSLGKGTGNEKLFF
>TRBV9|-|TRBJ2-1|-
TGTGCCAGCAGCGTAGGCGGGTTCGGATACAATGAGCAGTTCTTC
CASSVGGFGYNEQFF
>TRBV15|-|TRBJ2-2|-
TGTGCCACCAGCAGAGAGGGGGTAGCGGTAGGGGAGGAGCTGTTTTTT
CATSREGVAVGEELFF
>TRBV27|-|TRBJ2-7|-
TGTGCCAGCAGTTTATTAGGGCCACGTCGCCACGAGCAGTACTTC
CASSLLGPRRHEQYF
>TRBV2|-|TRBJ2-7|-
TGTGCCAGCAGTGGAACTTCGGACGGGAGCTCCTACGAGCAGTACTTC
CASSGTSDGSSYEQYF
>TRBV27|-|TRBJ1-2|-
TGTGCCAGCAGTTTCTCCTCCCCCCCTAACTATGGCTACACCTTC
CASSFSSPPNYGYTF